Presented here are 9 T cell receptor beta chains from one specimen sequenced in a study of T cell repertoires in cytomegalovirus infection. From the reads, TCRdb called clonotypes with MiXCR, one entry per CDR3 protein. The sample contains approximately 300,000 distinct CDR3 sequences, roughly 29% of which appear only once. These receptors have no identified antigens. Sequencing used cultured PBMCs, obtained from culture after CMV antigen stimulation. These receptors were collected from a human donor in good health (CMV status not recorded). Some clones in this sample may be carry-over from other donors' samples.

V gene TRBV7-8 combines with J gene TRBJ2-3; TRBD2 agrees at 9 bases. The ends lost 2 bases at V and 2 bases at J; junction bases unmatched: 8. The CDR3 runs to 17 residues. Germline loops: CDR1 SGHVS, CDR2 FQNEAQ. The CDR3 nucleotides read TGTGCCAGCAGCTTAAGGCTAGCGGGGAAGGCCACAGATACGCAGTATTTT. This translates into CASSLRLAGKATDTQYF. The full variable domain, completed using reference TRBV7-8 and TRBJ2-3, is GAGVSQSPRYKVAKRGQDVALRCDPISGHVSLFWYQQALGQGPEFLTYFQNEAQLDKSGLPSDRFFAERPEGSVSTLKIQRTQQEDSAVYLCASSLRLAGKATDTQYFGPGTRLTVL.

In its sample, this clonotype was seen many times. This chain uses TRBV2 with TRBJ1-2, with TRBD1 matching 10 bases. From germline, CDR1 is SNHLY and CDR2 FYNNEI. The length of the CDR3 is 12 residues. V lost 6 bases and J lost 8; bases outside the gene matches: 3. CDR3 in amino acids: CASSRTGGGYTF. The CDR3, as DNA: TGTGCCAGCAGCCGGACAGGGGGGGGCTACACCTTC.

The V and J genes are TRBV7-9 and TRBJ2-7, with 11 bases aligning to TRBD2. Germline trimming cut 5 bases from V and 3 bases from J; bases unmatched to any gene: 6. The V gene's germline CDR1 is SEHNR and CDR2 FQNEAQ (reference sequence). This CDR3 is built from 15 residues. CDR3 amino acids: CASSPPTSGGYEQYF. The CDR3 DNA follows: TGTGCCAGCAGCCCTCCCACTAGCGGGGGCTACGAGCAGTACTTC.

The chain uses TRBV7-3 and TRBJ2-2; perhaps TRBD2 as D (7 bases). Germline V gene data show CDR1 as SGHTA and CDR2 as FQGTGA. This CDR3 contains 15 residues. The V gene lost 5 bases and the J gene lost 4 bases, with 14 bases spanning the gap. CDR3 region: CASSPLGGATGELFF. CDR3 coding DNA: TGTGCCAGCAGCCCCTTGGGGGGGGCCACCGGGGAGCTGTTTTTT.

The J gene is TRBJ1-2, the V gene TRBV19, with TRBD1 as a possible D gene (5 bases). CDR3 length equals 12 residues. Germline V gene data show CDR1 as LNHDA and CDR2 as SQIVND (reference sequence). Trimming removed 5 bases at V and 7 bases at J, with 11 bases between. The CDR3 is CASSPGLGGYTF. Written as DNA, the CDR3 is TGTGCCAGTAGTCCGGGGCTGGGTGGCTACACCTTC.

V gene TRBV6-1 combines with J gene TRBJ2-3; possibly TRBD2 for D (5 bases). This CDR3 spans 14 amino acids. Germline V gene sequence: CDR1 MNHNS, CDR2 SASEGT. V dropped 2 bases and J dropped 3 bases, with 9 bases sitting between them. The CDR3 nucleotides are TGTGCCAGCAGTGAATCGGGAAGGACAGATACGCAGTATTTT. Protein sequence: CASSESGRTDTQYF.

For this clonotype: An end of the junction differs from the germline gene, which may be a read error. The chain employs TRBV12-5 and TRBJ1-1; 7 bases are shared with TRBD1. The CDR3 has 14 residues. Germline V lookup: CDR1 LGHNT, CDR2 FRNRAP. The CDR3, as DNA: TGTGCTAGTGACCCGGGGACAGCTATCCCTGAACCTTTCTTT. Translating gives CASDPGTAIPEPFF.

The chain couples TRBV6-2 or TRBV6-3 to TRBJ2-1, with 8 bases fitting TRBD1. The CDR3 covers 15 residues. Trimming took 7 bases from V and 5 from J; bases not matched to a gene: 10. Germline CDR1 is MNHEY and CDR2 is SVGEGT. The CDR3 here is CASKPQGASHNEQFF. The DNA for the CDR3 is TGTGCCAGCAAACCCCAGGGGGCGTCCCACAATGAGCAGTTCTTC.

The V call is TRBV6-1, the J call TRBJ2-7; perhaps TRBD2 as D (5 bases). V lost 7 bases and J 6 bases, leaving 19 bases between the germline ends. The CDR3 contains 14 residues. CDR1 is MNHNS and CDR2 is SASEGT in the germline V gene. For the CDR3, the DNA is TGTGCCAGCACCCCACTAGAGCTAGCTGGCGAGCAGTACTTC. This sequence encodes CASTPLELAGEQYF.